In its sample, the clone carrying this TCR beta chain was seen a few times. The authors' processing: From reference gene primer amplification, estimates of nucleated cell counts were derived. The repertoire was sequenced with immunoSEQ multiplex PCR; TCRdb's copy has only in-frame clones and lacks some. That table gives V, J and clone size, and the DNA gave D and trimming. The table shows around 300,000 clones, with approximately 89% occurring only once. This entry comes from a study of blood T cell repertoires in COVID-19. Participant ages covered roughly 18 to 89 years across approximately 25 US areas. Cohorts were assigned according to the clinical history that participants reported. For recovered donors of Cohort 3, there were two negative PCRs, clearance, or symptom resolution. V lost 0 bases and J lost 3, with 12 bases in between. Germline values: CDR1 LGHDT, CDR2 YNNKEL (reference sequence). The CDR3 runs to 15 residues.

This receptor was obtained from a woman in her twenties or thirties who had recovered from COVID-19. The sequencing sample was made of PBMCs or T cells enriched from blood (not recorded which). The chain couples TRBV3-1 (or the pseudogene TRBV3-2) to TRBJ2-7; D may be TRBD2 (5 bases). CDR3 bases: TGTGCCAGCAGCCAAGAATCCGTAGCGAGCTACGAGCAGTACTTC. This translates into CASSQESVASYEQYF.